This TCR beta chain is drawn from a study of beta chain features in type 1 diabetes. Expressed TCRB transcripts got sequenced, as all isolated RNA was reverse transcribed. For naive, central memory and regulatory T cell samples, reads averaged roughly 3.7 million. Assay used: immunoSEQ multiplex PCR; TCRdb lists only in-frame clones, some missing. The data contain around 200,000 clones, about 13% of them singletons. V dropped 7 bases and J dropped 7; count of bases not matched to a gene: 13. Germline CDR1 and CDR2: LNHDA and SQIVND (reference sequence). This CDR3 spans 15 amino acids. V is TRBV19 and J is TRBJ2-1, with 7 bases fitting TRBD2. The sequencing input was central memory CD4+ T cells from blood. The TCR was taken from a woman between 18 and 30 years old in good health. The CDR3 spells CASTQRGGRVNEQFF. The CDR3 DNA reads TGTGCCAGTACCCAACGGGGAGGGAGGGTAAATGAGCAGTTCTTC.